This entry lists 29 T cell receptor beta chains sequenced from one sample in a study of control samples from healthy donors and cancer patients. TCRdb's table, derived via immunoSEQ multiplex PCR, lists solely in-frame clones and lacks some. The table has 230,000 or so clones, roughly 94% seen once; the top ten hold around 1.5%. What was sequenced was blood. Receptor source: a man between 50 and 59 years old in good health.

The chain employs TRBV14 and TRBJ2-7; D is ambiguous. The CDR3 contains 14 residues. V lost 4 bases, J lost 1 base, and 11 bases lay in between. Germline CDR1 SGHDN, CDR2 FVKESK. The CDR3 DNA follows: TGTGCCAGCAGCCCTTGGACGAATTCCTACGAGCAGTACTTC. This encodes CASSPWTNSYEQYF.

V and J are TRBV29-1 and TRBJ2-3, with 8 bases aligning to TRBD1. The CDR3 totals 12 residues. After removal of 4 bases from V and 6 bases from J, the junction contained 3 bases not matched to a gene. CDR1 and CDR2 from the germline V gene are SQVTM and ANQGSEA. In DNA, the CDR3 is TGCAGCGTTGTCCAGGGGGCGGATACGCAGTATTTT. It codes for CSVVQGADTQYF.

The rearrangement uses TRBV2 and TRBJ2-1; 9 bases align to TRBD1. Trimming took 1 base from V and 4 from J; bases not matched to a gene: 14. CDR1 and CDR2 from the germline V gene are SNHLY and FYNNEI. The CDR3 totals 19 residues. In nucleotides, the CDR3 is TGTGCCAGCAGTGAAGTTTCGGGGGTCGGGACAGGGAAATACAATGAGCAGTTCTTC. It specifies CASSEVSGVGTGKYNEQFF.

The chain carries TRBV7-3 and TRBJ2-2; 10 nucleotides agree with TRBD1. The CDR3 spans 14 residues. The germline V gene has CDR1 SGHTA and CDR2 FQGTGA. V lost 5 bases, J lost 6 bases, and 3 bases stayed unmatched. In DNA form, the CDR3 reads TGTGCCAGCAGCCCCGGGACAGGGGCCGGGGAGCTGTTTTTT. Its protein product is CASSPGTGAGELFF.

This chain joins TRBV18 and TRBJ1-3; D is perhaps TRBD1 (5 bases). Trimming pared 2 bases from V and 3 bases from J, leaving 11 bases between. The CDR3 extends over 15 amino acids. Germline V gene sequence: CDR1 KGHSH, CDR2 LQKENI. DNA for the CDR3: TGTGCCAGCTCACCATCCCAGGGCGGTGGAAACACCATATATTTT. This encodes CASSPSQGGGNTIYF.

The CDR3 DNA is TGCGCCAGCAGCTTGGATGGGACACCAAGCTCCTACGAGCAGTACGTC. The encoded protein is CASSLDGTPSSYEQYV. V usage is TRBV5-1 and J usage is TRBJ2-7; maybe TRBD1 (6 bases). The V end was cut by 0 bases, the J end by 0 bases, with 13 bases between. Germline V gene sequence: CDR1 SGHRS, CDR2 YFSETQ. CDR3 length equals 16 residues.

The chain has TRBV27 and TRBJ1-5; D is uncertain. Germline CDR1 MNHEY, CDR2 SMNVEV (reference sequence). The CDR3 has 16 residues. Trimming stripped 6 bases from V and 5 bases from J, with 20 bases between. Here the CDR3 DNA reads TGTGCCAGCAGCCCTTCCGAGGGTCCGGCACATCAGCCCCAGCATTTT. Its protein product is CASSPSEGPAHQPQHF.

The gene calls are TRBV21-1 and TRBJ2-7; no check of the table's D call, TRBD2, against the DNA was made. TRBV21-1 is designated a pseudogene. This CDR3 is 17 amino acids long. CDR3 sequence (DNA): TGTGCCAGCAGCAAAGATGAGATTGAGCCCCAACGCTACGAGCAGTACGTC. As protein: CASSKDEIEPQRYEQYV.

The chain has TRBV14 and TRBJ1-1; D gene uncertain. V lost 1 base, J lost 5 bases, and 8 bases lay in between. CDR1 is SGHDN, CDR2 FVKESK, per germline. The CDR3 runs 13 residues. DNA of the CDR3: TGTGCCAGCAGCCAAGTGGCGCTTACTGAAGCTTTCTTT. Amino acids: CASSQVALTEAFF. The full variable domain, with the rest looked up from reference TRBV14 and TRBJ1-1, is EAGVTQFPSHSVIEKGQTVTLRCDPISGHDNLYWYRRVMGKEIKFLLHFVKESKQDESGMPNNRFLAERTGGTYSTLKVQPAELEDSGVYFCASSQVALTEAFFGQGTRLTVV.

As concerns this clone: Within the sample, other DNA sequences also encode this same CDR3. The chain joins TRBV28 to TRBJ1-2, with a possible D match to TRBD1 (5 bases). The CDR3 spans 14 residues. CDR1 is MDHEN and CDR2 is SYDVKM in the germline V gene. V shed 5 bases and J shed 0 bases, with 10 bases lying between them. Written as DNA, the CDR3 is TGTGCCAGCAGTCCCCAGGGAGCTAACTATGGCTACACCTTC. The encoded protein is CASSPQGANYGYTF.

The CDR3 is CASTPDRGSHGYTF. CDR3 nucleotide sequence: TGTGCCAGCACACCGGACAGGGGTTCTCATGGCTACACCTTC. The J gene is TRBJ1-2, the V gene TRBV25-1, with TRBD1 identical over 9 bases. Germline CDR1 and CDR2: MGHDK and SYGVNS. The CDR3 is 14 residues long. The V gene end was trimmed by 7 bases and the J gene end by 6 bases; junction bases not matched to a gene: 9.

The chain links TRBV28 to TRBJ2-1, with TRBD2 identical over 13 bases. CDR3 length equals 17 residues. J gave up 6 bases and V 5 bases, and 10 bases lay outside the gene matches. The V gene's germline CDR1 is MDHEN and CDR2 SYDVKM. The CDR3 DNA follows: TGTGCCAGCAGTCCCCTACTAGCGGGGGGGCCGGCCAATGAGCAGTTCTTC. Translation: CASSPLLAGGPANEQFF.

The chain uses TRBV12-3 or TRBV12-4 and TRBJ1-2, with a tentative D call TRBD1 (5 bases). The V gene lost 5 bases and the J gene lost 8 bases, with 15 bases spanning the gap. The CDR3 is 13 residues long. CDR3 amino acids: CASSSRQGQGYTF. CDR3 in DNA: TGTGCCAGCAGTAGCCGGCAGGGTCAAGGCTACACCTTC.

The V call is TRBV7-8, the J call TRBJ1-4; D gene ambiguous. Germline CDR1 is SGHVS and CDR2 is FQNEAQ. CDR3 size: 13 residues. V lost 5 bases and J lost 10, with 14 bases in between. The chain's CDR3 is CASSPQLKGKLFF. Here the CDR3 DNA reads TGTGCCAGCAGCCCCCAGCTCAAGGGAAAACTGTTTTTT.

The V gene is TRBV28, the J gene TRBJ1-3, with D perhaps TRBD1 (5 bases). V lost 7 bases, J lost 0 bases, and 16 bases lay in between. This CDR3 is built from 16 residues. The germline V gene encodes CDR1 MDHEN and CDR2 SYDVKM. CDR3 nucleotides: TGTGCCAGCACCCCAGGCGGGGGATACTCTGGAAACACCATATATTTT. Translation: CASTPGGGYSGNTIYF.

V gene TRBV19 combines with J gene TRBJ1-1, with 8 positions matching TRBD1. Germline V gene data show CDR1 as LNHDA and CDR2 as SQIVND (reference sequence). The junction had 7 bases not matched to a gene; V was cut back by 5 bases and J by 5 bases. This CDR3 spans 14 amino acids. CDR3 DNA: TGTGCCAGTAGTTTGGACAGGGTGTTTACTGAAGCTTTCTTT. As protein: CASSLDRVFTEAFF.

The chain combines TRBV7-6 with TRBJ1-1, with unresolved D. CDR3 size: 15 residues. The germline V gene encodes CDR1 SGHVS and CDR2 FNYEAQ. The V gene lost 4 bases and the J gene lost 2 bases, with 14 bases spanning the gap. The CDR3 DNA follows: TGTGCCAGCAGCTCAAGAATTACGGACAACACTGAAGCTTTCTTT. Protein: CASSSRITDNTEAFF.

About this clone: Other DNA sequences within the sample encode an identical CDR3. The V gene is TRBV5-1, the J gene TRBJ1-5; the D gene is possibly TRBD1 (6 bases). Germline CDR1 SGHRS, CDR2 YFSETQ. Trimming removed 0 bases from V and 4 bases from J, with 11 bases in between. This CDR3 contains 15 residues. CDR3: CASSLEQGRNQPQHF. For the CDR3, the DNA is TGCGCCAGCAGCTTGGAACAGGGAAGAAATCAGCCCCAGCATTTT.

V usage is TRBV29-1 and J usage is TRBJ2-7; no clear D. Germline V lookup: CDR1 SQVTM, CDR2 ANQGSEA. Trimming stripped 7 bases from V and 2 bases from J, with 15 bases between. This CDR3 spans 13 amino acids. This chain's CDR3 is CSARPSETYEQYF. Here the CDR3 DNA reads TGCAGCGCCAGACCTTCTGAAACCTACGAGCAGTACTTC.

The J gene is TRBJ2-7, the V gene TRBV6-5, with D possibly called TRBD1 or TRBD2 (5 bases each). The CDR3 sequence is 13 residues long. With 8 bases removed from V and 3 bases from J, the gap between germline ends came to 14 bases. Germline loops: CDR1 MNHEY, CDR2 SVGAGI. The CDR3 DNA reads TGTGCCAGCTCTCGAGGGGTTTTCTACGAGCAGTACGTC. Its translation: CASSRGVFYEQYV.

V and J are TRBV28 and TRBJ1-2; 9 bases are shared with TRBD1. The CDR3 runs 17 residues. The junction had 12 bases not matched to a gene; V was cut back by 2 bases and J by 5 bases. The germline gives CDR1 MDHEN, CDR2 SYDVKM. This chain's CDR3 is CASSLALPSDRGYGYTF. For the CDR3, the DNA is TGTGCCAGCAGTTTAGCCCTGCCGTCGGACAGGGGATATGGCTACACCTTC.

This sequence joins TRBV7-9 and TRBJ1-5; unclear D gene. V was trimmed by 5 bases and J by 1 base, leaving 6 bases between them. Germline V gene lookup returns CDR1 SEHNR and CDR2 FQNEAQ (reference sequence). The CDR3 covers 13 residues. The CDR3 here is CASSPESNQPQHF. The CDR3 nucleotides read TGTGCCAGCAGCCCAGAGAGCAATCAGCCCCAGCATTTT.

The chain carries TRBV5-5 and TRBJ1-1; 7 positions agree with TRBD1. CDR1 and CDR2 from the germline V gene are SGHKS and YYEKEE (reference sequence). V shed 3 bases and J 6 bases; nucleotides not matched to a gene: 8. The CDR3 extends over 14 amino acids. In DNA, the CDR3 is TGTGCCAGCAGCTGGACAGGCCCACCTCCTGAAGCTTTCTTT. The encoded protein is CASSWTGPPPEAFF.

The count of this clone is one. The chain employs TRBV19 and TRBJ1-1, with a tentative D call TRBD1 (6 bases). Trimming took off 5 bases at V and 5 bases at J, with 18 bases between the two ends. The CDR3 consists of 15 residues. From germline, CDR1 is LNHDA and CDR2 SQIVND (reference sequence). CDR3: CASSLQGGSNTEAFF. The CDR3 bases are TGTGCCAGTAGTTTACAGGGCGGCAGTAATACTGAAGCTTTCTTT. The full variable domain, completed using reference TRBV19 and TRBJ1-1, is DGGITQSPKYLFRKEGQNVTLSCEQNLNHDAMYWYRQDPGQGLRLIYYSQIVNDFQKGDIAEGYSVSREKKESFPLTVTSAQKNPTAFYLCASSLQGGSNTEAFFGQGTRLTVV.

This chain joins TRBV29-1 and TRBJ2-5; no clear D gene. Trimming removed 8 bases from V and 0 bases from J, with 7 bases in between. Germline assignment: CDR1 SQVTM and CDR2 ANQGSEA. CDR3 length: 11 amino acids. The CDR3 DNA follows: TGCAGCCTCGGGTACCAAGAGACCCAGTACTTC. Its protein is CSLGYQETQYF.

This chain joins TRBV7-2 and TRBJ1-6; the D is unclear. Germline values: CDR1 SGHTA, CDR2 FQGNSA. Trimming pared 4 bases from V and 9 bases from J, leaving 16 bases between. The CDR3 is made up of 15 amino acids. The CDR3, as DNA: TGTGCCAGCAGCTCGGACGTACATGTTAGTTCACCCCTCCACTTT. It encodes CASSSDVHVSSPLHF. Full variable domain (missing parts from reference TRBV7-2 and TRBJ1-6): GAGVSQSPSNKVTEKGKDVELRCDPISGHTALYWYRQSLGQGLEFLIYFQGNSAPDKSGLPSDRFSAERTGGSVSTLTIQRTQQEDSAVYLCASSSDVHVSSPLHFGNGTRLTVT.

This CDR3 is CASSHGGDSPLHF. The DNA of the CDR3 is TGTGCCAGCAGCCATGGGGGAGATTCACCCCTCCACTTT. V is TRBV3-1 (or the pseudogene TRBV3-2) and J is TRBJ1-6; the D gene is possibly TRBD1 (5 bases). V was clipped by 3 bases and J by 8 bases, with 8 bases between them. CDR1 is LGHDT and CDR2 is YNNKEL in the germline V gene (reference sequence). The CDR3 runs to 13 residues.

The chain combines TRBV5-1 with TRBJ1-2; the D is unclear. Per germline, CDR1 SGHRS and CDR2 YFSETQ. Trimming stripped 3 bases from V and 1 base from J, with 4 bases between. The CDR3 is 12 amino acids. The CDR3 loop is CASSSNNYGYTF. CDR3 bases: TGCGCCAGCAGCTCCAATAACTATGGCTACACCTTC.

This clone was recorded only once. V is TRBV3-1 (or the pseudogene TRBV3-2) and J is TRBJ2-3, with 11 bases matching TRBD2. In germline, CDR1 is LGHDT, CDR2 YNNKEL (reference sequence). V lost 5 bases and J lost 2; bases outside the gene matches: 9. This CDR3 region has 17 residues. The CDR3: CASSSTSGGQITDTQYF. CDR3 bases: TGTGCCAGCAGCTCAACTAGCGGGGGCCAAATCACAGATACGCAGTATTTT.